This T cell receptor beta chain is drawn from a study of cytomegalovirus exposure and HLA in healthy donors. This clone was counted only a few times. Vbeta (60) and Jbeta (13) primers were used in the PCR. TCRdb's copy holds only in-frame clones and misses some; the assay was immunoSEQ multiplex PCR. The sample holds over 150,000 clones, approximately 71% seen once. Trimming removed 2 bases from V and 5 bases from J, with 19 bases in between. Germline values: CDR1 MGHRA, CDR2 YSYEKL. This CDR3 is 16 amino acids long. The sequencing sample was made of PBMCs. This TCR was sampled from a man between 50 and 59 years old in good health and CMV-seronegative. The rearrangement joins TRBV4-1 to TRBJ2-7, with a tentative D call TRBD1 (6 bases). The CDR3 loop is CASSQPGNRVRNEQYF. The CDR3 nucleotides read TGCGCCAGCAGCCAACCAGGGAACAGGGTTAGGAACGAGCAGTACTTC.